A single sample gave rise to the 23 T cell receptor beta chains below, sequenced in a study of identifying expanded T cells in peripheral blood. Repertoires were generated with immunoSEQ multiplex PCR, while TCRdb's copy carries only in-frame clones and drops some. Among 51,000 or so clones listed, roughly 82% were seen once. Sequencing used blood. These receptor sequences come from a person aged 18 to 69 in good health.

CDR3 bases: TGTGCCACCAGCTTCTCTCGACAGGGGAATGGCTACACCTTC. Residues: CATSFSRQGNGYTF. The genes are TRBV15 and TRBJ1-2; 8 bases are a match to TRBD1. The V gene's germline CDR1 is LNHNV and CDR2 YYDKDF (reference sequence). V shed 5 bases, J shed 6 bases, and the junction held 8 bases outside the gene matches. The CDR3 is 14 amino acids. Based on the CDR3 plus reference TRBV15 and TRBJ1-2, the full variable domain is DAMVIQNPRYQVTQFGKPVTLSCSQTLNHNVMYWYQQKSSQAPKLLFHYYDKDFNNEADTPDNFQSRRPNTSFCFLDIRSPGLGDTAMYLCATSFSRQGNGYTFGSGTRLTVV.

The rearrangement uses TRBV6-1 and TRBJ1-1; D call uncertain. Germline lookup yields CDR1 MNHNS and CDR2 SASEGT. The CDR3 covers 16 residues. V was cut by 4 bases and J by 1 base, with 16 bases left in between. This chain's CDR3 is CASSAAGGRWNTEAFF. CDR3 coding DNA: TGTGCCAGCAGTGCCGCCGGTGGCAGATGGAACACTGAAGCTTTCTTT.

V usage is TRBV10-3 and J usage is TRBJ2-2; TRBD1 matches 8 bases. The CDR3 covers 16 residues. With V trimmed by 3 bases and J by 7 bases, 10 bases remained unmatched. Looked up from germline, CDR1 is ENHRY and CDR2 is SYGVKD. Here the CDR3 reads CAISEGQGAHIGELFF. The CDR3 DNA reads TGTGCCATCAGTGAAGGGCAGGGGGCTCATATCGGGGAGCTGTTTTTT.

The J gene is TRBJ2-7, the V gene TRBV5-1; no definite D call. Per the germline V gene, CDR1 is SGHRS and CDR2 is YFSETQ. This CDR3 comprises 11 residues. Trimming took 2 bases from V and 3 from J, leaving 3 bases between them. This chain's CDR3 is CASSFGYEQYF. For the CDR3, the DNA is TGCGCCAGCAGCTTTGGCTACGAGCAGTACTTC.

This chain uses TRBV6-1 with TRBJ2-3; TRBD1 is a possible D gene (6 bases). The length of the CDR3 is 15 residues. Germline V lookup: CDR1 MNHNS, CDR2 SASEGT. The CDR3 nucleotides read TGTGGGCTACTACAGGGACCCGGGTGGGGAGATACGCAGTATTTT. Its translation: CGLLQGPGWGDTQYF.

The V call is TRBV5-1, the J call TRBJ2-5, with D perhaps TRBD1 (6 bases). The CDR3 spans 15 residues. In germline, CDR1 is SGHRS, CDR2 YFSETQ. V was clipped by 0 bases and J by 2 bases, with 11 bases between them. CDR3 amino acids: CASSLVLGQQETQYF. CDR3 nucleotide sequence: TGCGCCAGCAGCTTGGTCCTCGGACAGCAAGAGACCCAGTACTTC.

This clone was seen at least ten times. The rearrangement joins TRBV5-1 to TRBJ2-7, with D tentatively TRBD1 or TRBD2 (5 bases each). This CDR3 contains 15 residues. V shed 0 bases and J shed 3 bases, with 13 bases lying between them. Germline loops: CDR1 SGHRS, CDR2 YFSETQ. CDR3: CASSLVAGSDYEQYF. The CDR3 DNA sequence: TGCGCCAGCAGCTTGGTGGCAGGGAGTGACTACGAGCAGTACTTC.

The chain employs TRBV6-6 and TRBJ1-3; perhaps TRBD1 as D (5 bases). Germline-derived CDR1 and CDR2 are MNHNY and SVGAGI (reference sequence). Between the trimmed V and J ends, which lost 8 bases and 8 bases, there was a span of 13 bases. This CDR3 contains 12 residues. CDR3 nucleotide sequence: TGTGCCAGCCGGGCTCGGGGGGACACCATATATTTT. Translation: CASRARGDTIYF.

This clone has only a few counts. This rearrangement joins TRBV2 to TRBJ1-2, with 11 bases matching TRBD1. Per germline, CDR1 SNHLY and CDR2 FYNNEI. The CDR3 consists of 18 residues. With V trimmed by 6 bases and J by 4 bases, 16 bases remained unmatched. CDR3 region: CASRASLVGQGAFYGYTF. DNA of the CDR3: TGTGCCAGCAGGGCAAGCTTGGTCGGACAGGGGGCTTTCTATGGCTACACCTTC.

V usage is TRBV9 and J usage is TRBJ1-1; TRBD1 might be the D (5 bases). CDR1 and CDR2 (germline): SGDLS, YYNGEE. This CDR3 has 13 amino acids. Trimming left V 3 bases short and J 5 bases short, with 11 bases between. CDR3 nucleotides: TGTGCCAGCAGCGCCGGAGGGGTAACTGAAGCTTTCTTT. This sequence encodes CASSAGGVTEAFF. Looking up the rest from reference TRBV9 and TRBJ1-1 gives the full variable domain: DSGVTQTPKHLITATGQRVTLRCSPRSGDLSVYWYQQSLDQGLQFLIQYYNGEERAKGNILERFSAQQFPDLHSELNLSSLELGDSALYFCASSAGGVTEAFFGQGTRLTVV.

The chain uses TRBV19 and TRBJ2-6; 12 nucleotides agree with TRBD1. Germline CDR1 reads LNHDA; CDR2 reads SQIVND (reference sequence). The ends lost 2 bases at V and 3 bases at J; junction bases unmatched: 8. CDR3 length: 19 residues. The CDR3 DNA is TGTGCCAGTAGTATAATTGGGACAGGGGGCGCGGGTGGGGCCAACGTCCTGACTTTC. Translating it yields CASSIIGTGGAGGANVLTF.

This chain uses TRBV6-6 with TRBJ2-3; TRBD1 agrees at 7 bases. J lost 1 base, V lost 2 bases, and 6 bases had no gene match. Germline values: CDR1 MNHNY, CDR2 SVGAGI (reference sequence). The CDR3 totals 16 residues. The CDR3: CASSYNRGHGTDTQYF. DNA for the CDR3: TGTGCCAGCAGTTACAACAGGGGCCATGGCACAGATACGCAGTATTTT.

The gene calls are TRBV11-2 and TRBJ1-6; 8 bases are shared with TRBD1. CDR1 is SGHAT and CDR2 is FQNNGV in the germline V gene. There are 17 residues in the CDR3. V lost 2 bases, J lost 0 bases, and 3 bases stayed unmatched. CDR3 loop: CASSLQGASSYNSPLHF. As DNA, the CDR3 is TGTGCCAGCAGCTTACAGGGGGCGAGCTCCTATAATTCACCCCTCCACTTT.

The chain combines TRBV30 with TRBJ1-5; 11 bases agree with TRBD1. In germline, CDR1 is GTSNPN, CDR2 SVGIG (reference sequence). CDR3 length: 14 amino acids. After removal of 2 bases from V and 6 bases from J, the junction contained 3 bases not matched to a gene. CDR3 residues: CAWSPGQGGQPQHF. CDR3 nucleotide sequence: TGTGCCTGGAGTCCGGGACAGGGGGGTCAGCCCCAGCATTTT.

This sequence joins TRBV14 and TRBJ1-2; D gene ambiguous. The CDR3 consists of 15 residues. In germline, CDR1 is SGHDN, CDR2 FVKESK. V was trimmed by 4 bases and J by 8 bases, leaving 20 bases between them. CDR3 protein: CASSPLRTEGGGYTF. The CDR3 coding sequence is TGTGCCAGCAGCCCGTTAAGGACGGAAGGAGGGGGCTACACCTTC.

CDR3 sequence: CASSLTRSSDEQYF. The CDR3 DNA reads TGTGCCAGCAGCTTGACTCGGAGTTCCGACGAGCAGTACTTC. The chain is built from TRBV5-4 and TRBJ2-7; no clear D. The CDR3 totals 14 residues. V was clipped by 1 base and J by 5 bases, with 13 bases between them. Germline V gives CDR1 SGHNT, CDR2 YYREEE (reference sequence).

Remarks on this clone: This same CDR3 is encoded by further DNA sequences in the sample. The chain links TRBV15 to TRBJ2-7, with 8 bases lining up with TRBD2. The CDR3 covers 15 residues. V shed 0 bases and J 3 bases; nucleotides not matched to a gene: 4. Germline-derived CDR1 and CDR2 are LNHNV and YYDKDF (reference sequence). The CDR3 sequence: CATSREGSGVYEQYF. The CDR3 coding sequence is TGTGCCACCAGCAGAGAGGGTAGCGGGGTCTACGAGCAGTACTTC.

The CDR3 DNA sequence: TGTGCCACCGCCCGTACTAGCGGGGGGGCCACAGATACGCAGTATTTT. It codes for CATARTSGGATDTQYF. The chain combines TRBV19 with TRBJ2-3; TRBD2 matches 13 bases. The junction had 9 bases not matched to a gene; V was cut back by 10 bases and J by 2 bases. The V gene's germline CDR1 is LNHDA and CDR2 SQIVND (reference sequence). The CDR3 covers 16 residues.

This clone was seen a handful of times. V is TRBV7-9 and J is TRBJ1-1; D not certain. Between the trimmed V and J ends, which lost 3 bases and 3 bases, there was a span of 2 bases. The CDR3 has 11 amino acids. Germline V gives CDR1 SEHNR, CDR2 FQNEAQ (reference sequence). The chain's CDR3 is CASSLDTEAFF. In nucleotides, the CDR3 is TGTGCCAGCAGCTTGGACACTGAAGCTTTCTTT.

The gene calls are TRBV5-1 and TRBJ2-6; the match to TRBD2 covers 8 bases. CDR3 length: 19 amino acids. Germline CDR1 is SGHRS and CDR2 is YFSETQ. V lost 1 base and J lost 0; bases outside the gene matches: 9. CDR3 amino acids: CASSLRVAGSLSGANVLTF. The CDR3 coding sequence is TGCGCCAGCAGCTTGAGGGTAGCGGGGTCCCTCTCTGGGGCCAACGTCCTGACTTTC.

The genes are TRBV19 and TRBJ1-2; perhaps TRBD1 as D (5 bases). In germline, CDR1 is LNHDA, CDR2 SQIVND (reference sequence). The CDR3 extends over 12 amino acids. V shed 2 bases and J shed 8 bases, with 9 bases lying between them. DNA of the CDR3: TGTGCCAGTAGTATACAGGGCTTGGGCTACACCTTC. This translates into CASSIQGLGYTF.

The chain employs TRBV29-1 and TRBJ1-1; D is possibly TRBD1 (5 bases). The germline CDR1 and CDR2 sequences are SQVTM and ANQGSEA. V gave up 4 bases and J gave up 11 bases, with 11 bases separating them. CDR3 length: 10 amino acids. CDR3 region: CSVGARGAFF. The CDR3 region has the DNA TGCAGCGTTGGAGCCCGGGGGGCTTTCTTT.

The J gene is TRBJ1-1, the V gene TRBV27; weak D call: TRBD1 (6 bases). V shed 1 base and J shed 8 bases, with 17 bases lying between them. Germline loops: CDR1 MNHEY, CDR2 SMNVEV (reference sequence). CDR3 length: 15 amino acids. The CDR3 loop is CASSLFPSQGQEAFF. In DNA, the CDR3 is TGTGCCAGCAGTTTATTCCCATCTCAAGGACAGGAAGCTTTCTTT.